These 23 T cell receptor beta chains were all obtained from the same sample, sequenced in a study of T cell responses to AZD1222 COVID-19 vaccine. Here immunoSEQ multiplex PCR was the method, and the copy in TCRdb shows in-frame clones only, minus some. The sample lists about 160,000 clones; approximately 91% were seen once. The sequencing here drew on peripheral blood, taken on day 0 of AZD1222 vaccination. Receptors originate from an adult in good health.

This rearrangement joins TRBV18 to TRBJ1-1; D is unclear. There are 13 residues in the CDR3. Germline CDR1 reads KGHSH; CDR2 reads LQKENI. Trimming removed 2 bases at V and 7 bases at J, with 11 bases between. CDR3 in DNA: TGTGCCAGCTCACCAGGTTCCCAGCTTGAAGCTTTCTTT. Translated: CASSPGSQLEAFF.

This clone has only a few counts. V gene TRBV27 combines with J gene TRBJ1-6; D gene uncertain. The CDR3 extends over 14 amino acids. Germline CDR1 and CDR2: MNHEY and SMNVEV (reference sequence). V lost 6 bases and J lost 6, with 12 bases in between. The CDR3 bases are TGTGCCAGCAGCTTTACAGCATTTAATTCACCCCTCCACTTT. Its protein product is CASSFTAFNSPLHF.

This sequence joins TRBV28 and TRBJ2-1, with D unclear. Germline CDR1 MDHEN, CDR2 SYDVKM. This CDR3 region has 11 residues. V was pared by 4 bases and J by 10 bases, with 8 bases between. CDR3 in amino acids: CASSSLREQFF. The CDR3 nucleotides read TGTGCCAGCAGTTCTCTTAGGGAGCAGTTCTTC.

This sequence joins TRBV5-1 and TRBJ1-2, with D perhaps matching TRBD1 (6 bases). Per germline, CDR1 SGHRS and CDR2 YFSETQ. The CDR3 spans 15 residues. The germline V and J ends were trimmed by 0 bases and 3 bases, with 12 bases remaining between them. As DNA, the CDR3 is TGCGCCAGCAGCTTGGGGGGCCCAGGGGACTATGGCTACACCTTC. It encodes CASSLGGPGDYGYTF.

The chain is built from TRBV4-3 and TRBJ2-3, with 8 nucleotides matching TRBD2. This CDR3 spans 18 amino acids. Trimming removed 4 bases from V and 0 bases from J; junction bases left unmatched: 12. The germline gives CDR1 LGHNA, CDR2 YSLEER. In nucleotides, the CDR3 is TGCGCCAGCAGCCCCGGGGTAGCGGGGATGCCTAGCACAGATACGCAGTATTTT. Amino acid sequence: CASSPGVAGMPSTDTQYF.

The gene calls are TRBV2 and TRBJ1-2, with D perhaps matching TRBD1 (5 bases). With 4 bases removed from V and 4 bases from J, the gap between germline ends came to 13 bases. The CDR3 contains 14 residues. Per germline, CDR1 SNHLY and CDR2 FYNNEI. The CDR3 DNA reads TGTGCCAGCAGTGTGGGGGTCCAGGGCTATGGCTACACCTTC. Translated: CASSVGVQGYGYTF.

This chain links TRBV5-1 with TRBJ1-4; no reliable D call. The CDR3 runs to 13 residues. The V end lost 4 bases, the J end lost 5 bases, and 9 bases lay between the germline ends. The germline V gene has CDR1 SGHRS and CDR2 YFSETQ. The CDR3 DNA sequence: TGCGCCAGCAGCGAGACAATAAATGAAAAACTGTTTTTT. It is translated as CASSETINEKLFF.

The rearrangement links TRBV7-9 to TRBJ1-4; D gene ambiguous. This CDR3 has 15 residues. Germline V CDR1 and CDR2: SEHNR, FQNEAQ (reference sequence). V was cut by 5 bases and J by 0 bases, with 10 bases left in between. The CDR3 reads CASSGKAPTNEKLFF. CDR3 nucleotides: TGTGCCAGCAGCGGGAAGGCCCCAACTAATGAAAAACTGTTTTTT.

The genes are TRBV19 and TRBJ2-3, with 10 bases that match TRBD2. The CDR3 runs to 15 residues. V lost 6 bases, J lost 7 bases, and 10 bases stayed unmatched. The germline CDR1 and CDR2 sequences are LNHDA and SQIVND (reference sequence). The CDR3 coding sequence is TGTGCCAGTAGAGTAGCGGGAGGTTCGGCTAATACGCAGTATTTT. Translating gives CASRVAGGSANTQYF.

There are a few counts of this clone. The rearrangement links TRBV19 to TRBJ1-5, with D hard to call. Trimming shortened V by 7 bases and J by 4 bases, and 11 bases separated the two germline ends. The CDR3 is 13 amino acids. CDR1 and CDR2 (germline): LNHDA, SQIVND (reference sequence). CDR3 loop: CASTERENQPQHF. The CDR3 region has the DNA TGTGCCAGTACGGAAAGGGAGAATCAGCCCCAGCATTTT.

The chain links TRBV10-3 to TRBJ2-1, with TRBD2 identical over 13 bases. The CDR3 is 18 amino acids. Per germline, CDR1 ENHRY and CDR2 SYGVKD. The ends lost 5 bases at V and 0 bases at J; junction bases unmatched: 7. The CDR3, as DNA: TGTGCCATCAGTTATGGACTAGCGGGAGTACTCTCCTACAATGAGCAGTTCTTC. Its protein is CAISYGLAGVLSYNEQFF.

The chain links TRBV4-2 to TRBJ1-2; D possibly corresponds to TRBD1 (5 bases). CDR1 and CDR2 (germline): LGHNA, YNFKEQ. V lost 4 bases and J lost 8, with 23 bases in between. There are 16 residues in the CDR3. The CDR3: CASSPNDRDGSLGYTF. Here the CDR3 DNA reads TGTGCCAGCAGCCCCAACGACCGGGACGGATCGTTGGGCTACACCTTC.

This chain uses TRBV14 with TRBJ1-1; D is undetermined. The V end was cut by 0 bases, the J end by 13 bases, with 12 bases between. This CDR3 contains 12 residues. Per germline, CDR1 SGHDN and CDR2 FVKESK. The CDR3 reads CASSQEGGRSFF. CDR3 in DNA: TGTGCCAGCAGCCAAGAGGGAGGCCGTAGTTTCTTT.

The V and J genes are TRBV19 and TRBJ1-2, with D uncertain. V lost 5 bases and J lost 0, with 10 bases in between. Germline V CDR1 and CDR2: LNHDA, SQIVND (reference sequence). This CDR3 is built from 14 residues. CDR3 in amino acids: CASSLRMTNYGYTF. For the CDR3, the DNA is TGTGCCAGTAGTCTTCGAATGACTAACTATGGCTACACCTTC.

This clone appeared once. The rearrangement links TRBV19 to TRBJ2-2, with 11 bases matching TRBD2. Losses at the gene ends were 6 bases for V and 3 bases for J; bases not matched to a gene: 27. The CDR3 has 23 amino acids. Germline V gives CDR1 LNHDA, CDR2 SQIVND (reference sequence). The CDR3 region has the DNA TGTGCCAGTAGCTTATGGGACAGGGCGGGACTAGCGGAGGACTTAGCGGACACCGGGGAGCTGTTTTTT. Protein: CASSLWDRAGLAEDLADTGELFF. The full variable domain, its missing parts supplied by reference TRBV19 and TRBJ2-2, is DGGITQSPKYLFRKEGQNVTLSCEQNLNHDAMYWYRQDPGQGLRLIYYSQIVNDFQKGDIAEGYSVSREKKESFPLTVTSAQKNPTAFYLCASSLWDRAGLAEDLADTGELFFGEGSRLTVL.

The rearrangement links TRBV10-3 to TRBJ1-2, with D perhaps TRBD1 (6 bases). The V end lost 0 bases, the J end lost 4 bases, and 9 bases lay between the germline ends. The germline V gene has CDR1 ENHRY and CDR2 SYGVKD. The CDR3 has 14 residues. The CDR3 region has the DNA TGTGCCATCAGTGAGTCGAGGACAGCCTATGGCTACACCTTC. It yields the protein CAISESRTAYGYTF.

The chain couples TRBV3-1 (or the pseudogene TRBV3-2) to TRBJ1-2, with TRBD1 as a possible D gene (5 bases). Trimming took off 4 bases at V and 0 bases at J, with 15 bases between the two ends. Germline V gene sequence: CDR1 LGHDT, CDR2 YNNKEL (reference sequence). CDR3 length: 16 amino acids. CDR3 sequence reads: CASSPSEATANYGYTF. In DNA, the CDR3 is TGTGCCAGCAGCCCAAGCGAAGCGACAGCTAACTATGGCTACACCTTC.

The J gene is TRBJ1-5, the V gene TRBV18; D remains ambiguous. V lost 3 bases, J lost 4 bases, and 10 bases lay in between. This CDR3 is built from 14 residues. Germline CDR1 is KGHSH and CDR2 is LQKENI. The CDR3 sequence: CASSPTNTNQPQHF. CDR3 nucleotides: TGTGCCAGCTCACCGACGAACACAAATCAGCCCCAGCATTTT.

The chain joins TRBV5-4 to TRBJ2-1; 7 bases agree with TRBD2. CDR3 length: 13 amino acids. Germline V gene data show CDR1 as SGHNT and CDR2 as YYREEE (reference sequence). Trimming at V came to 0 bases and at J to 6 bases, leaving 0 bases not matched to a gene. The CDR3 nucleotides read TGTGCCAGCAGCTTGGGGACTAGCAATGAGCAGTTCTTC. Encoded protein: CASSLGTSNEQFF. Variable domain in full (rest from reference TRBV5-4 and TRBJ2-1): ETGVTQSPTHLIKTRGQQVTLRCSSQSGHNTVSWYQQALGQGPQFIFQYYREEENGRGNFPPRFSGLQFPNYSSELNVNALELDDSALYLCASSLGTSNEQFFGPGTRLTVL.

The V and J genes are TRBV7-9 and TRBJ1-3; no clear D gene. The V end lost 2 bases, the J end lost 0 bases, and 11 bases lay between the germline ends. The V gene's germline CDR1 is SEHNR and CDR2 FQNEAQ (reference sequence). This CDR3 has 16 amino acids. CDR3 sequence: CASSLREVTSGNTIYF. The CDR3 nucleotides are TGTGCCAGCAGCTTAAGAGAAGTAACCTCTGGAAACACCATATATTTT.

This chain links TRBV28 with TRBJ1-5; D call uncertain. Germline CDR1 is MDHEN and CDR2 is SYDVKM. Trimming pared 6 bases from V and 6 bases from J, leaving 15 bases between. This CDR3 has 14 residues. The CDR3 sequence: CASSIIPRSQPQHF. The CDR3 nucleotides read TGTGCCAGCAGCATTATCCCGAGGAGTCAGCCCCAGCATTTT.

This chain uses TRBV28 with TRBJ1-5; TRBD1 matches 7 bases. The CDR3 has 14 residues. The germline V gene has CDR1 MDHEN and CDR2 SYDVKM. Losses at the gene ends were 5 bases for V and 2 bases for J; bases not matched to a gene: 3. CDR3 loop: CASSRTGGNQPQHF. The CDR3 DNA reads as TGTGCCAGCAGTCGGACAGGAGGCAATCAGCCCCAGCATTTT.

The chain couples TRBV28 to TRBJ1-3, with a weak D call TRBD1 (5 bases). CDR3 length: 14 residues. Germline CDR1 MDHEN, CDR2 SYDVKM. V shed 7 bases and J shed 4 bases, with 14 bases lying between them. CDR3 sequence reads: CASTTGAAGNTIYF. CDR3 sequence (DNA): TGTGCCAGCACCACTGGGGCAGCAGGAAACACCATATATTTT.